These 3 T cell receptor beta chains were all obtained from the same sample, sequenced in a study of cytomegalovirus exposure and HLA in healthy donors. The PCR employed 60 Vbeta primers together with 13 Jbeta primers. TCRdb keeps only in-frame clones here, not all; method: immunoSEQ multiplex PCR. Of 70,000 to 95,000 clones in the sample, around 81% were seen once. The specimen was PBMCs. The receptors here all came from a man in his forties in good health and CMV-seronegative.

This clone was counted only a few times. The V call is TRBV29-1, the J call TRBJ2-1; tentative D call: TRBD1 (6 bases). Trimming took 6 bases from V and 3 from J, leaving 12 bases between them. The CDR3 sequence is 13 residues long. Looked up from germline, CDR1 is SQVTM and CDR2 is ANQGSEA. The CDR3 sequence is CSVQGGGYNEQFF. The CDR3 coding sequence is TGCAGCGTCCAAGGGGGTGGCTACAATGAGCAGTTCTTC.

The V and J genes are TRBV4-2 and TRBJ2-5; 10 bases line up with TRBD2. This CDR3 comprises 17 residues. Germline lookup yields CDR1 LGHNA and CDR2 YNFKEQ. With V trimmed by 4 bases and J by 5 bases, 13 bases remained unmatched. For the CDR3, the DNA is TGTGCCAGCAGCCCTCTCGCTCCAGCGGGAGGGCGGGAGACCCAGTACTTC. This codes for CASSPLAPAGGRETQYF.

The rearrangement joins TRBV10-2 to TRBJ1-5; D is unclear. The length of the CDR3 is 15 residues. The ends were cut back, 0 bases at V and 1 base at J, with 7 bases in the middle. Germline V CDR1 and CDR2: WSHSY, SAAADI. The CDR3 coding sequence is TGCGCCAGCAGTGAGTCCTCTAGGAGCAATCAGCCCCAGCATTTT. This codes for CASSESSRSNQPQHF.